The rows below give T cell receptor beta chains drawn from one sample of a study of ipilimumab plus nivolumab after autologous stem cell transplantation. Method: immunoSEQ multiplex PCR; TCRdb's copy keeps in-frame clones and lacks some. The sample shows 16,000 or so clones, approximately 75% of them seen only once. The sample in question was PBMCs, obtained in a trial of ipilimumab plus nivolumab as post-transplant consolidation. The receptors were gathered from a male donor with diffuse large B-cell lymphoma. Each CDR3 is given with its conserved first and last residue. The order of the fields is V gene, CDR3 length, D gene, clone size, J gene, CDR3 protein, CDR3 DNA. The D gene is left open where the match is weak. The size of a clone is reported for some rows only, either as once, few or many, or as a class for expanded clones.

TRBV2	13	-	-	TRBJ1-5	CASSLQGSQPQHF	TGTGCCAGCAGTTTACAGGGCTCGCAGCCCCAGCATTTT
TRBV7-6	18	TRBD2	-	TRBJ2-3	CASSRSPRASGLTDTQYF	TGTGCCAGCAGTCGTTCGCCCCGGGCTAGCGGACTCACAGATACGCAGTATTTT
TRBV5-4	14	TRBD2	-	TRBJ2-1	CASSTGLADNEQFF	TGTGCCAGCAGCACGGGACTAGCGGACAATGAGCAGTTCTTC
TRBV5-1	14	TRBD2	-	TRBJ2-3	CASSSDSGRYTQYF	TGCGCCAGCAGCTCCGATAGCGGGAGGTATACGCAGTATTTT
TRBV18	16	-	-	TRBJ1-3	CTSSLRSGADGNTIYF	TGTACCAGCTCACTCCGATCTGGGGCGGATGGAAACACCATATATTTT
TRBV11-2	14	-	few	TRBJ1-5	CASSPTGFNQPQHF	TGTGCCAGCAGCCCTACAGGGTTCAATCAGCCCCAGCATTTT
TRBV7-8	15	-	-	TRBJ1-2	CASSLEGRTYYGYTF	TGTGCCAGCAGCTTAGAAGGCAGGACGTACTATGGCTACACCTTC
TRBV7-9	14	-	-	TRBJ1-1	CASSPRGEFLGAFF	TGTGCCAGCAGCCCTAGGGGGGAGTTTTTGGGTGCTTTCTTT
TRBV5-1	14	-	once	TRBJ2-2	CASSLDSDTGELFF	TGCGCCAGCAGCTTGGACAGTGACACCGGGGAGCTGTTTTTT
TRBV7-2	15	TRBD1	few	TRBJ2-3	CASSDRDRAGDTQYF	TGTGCCAGCAGCGACCGGGACAGGGCAGGAGATACGCAGTATTTT
TRBV7-8	15	-	-	TRBJ1-3	CASSFGASSGNTIYF	TGTGCCAGCAGCTTCGGGGCAAGCTCTGGAAACACCATATATTTT
TRBV7-6	16	-	-	TRBJ2-1	CASSSSGGGLYNEQFF	TGTGCCAGCAGCTCCTCCGGTGGGGGATTATACAATGAGCAGTTCTTC
TRBV5-1	17	-	-	TRBJ2-6	CASSLQVLLSGANVLTF	TGCGCCAGCAGCTTACAGGTTCTACTCTCTGGGGCCAACGTCCTGACTTTC
TRBV4-2	17	-	-	TRBJ2-1	CASSQDPGASSYNEQFF	TGTGCCAGCAGCCAAGACCCTGGAGCGAGCTCCTACAATGAGCAGTTCTTC
TRBV19	17	-	-	TRBJ1-4	CASTPGGGRGTNEKLFF	TGTGCCAGTACCCCTGGGGGGGGCCGGGGGACTAATGAAAAACTGTTTTTT
TRBV2	15	TRBD1	-	TRBJ2-7	CASSSGTVLSYEQYF	TGTGCCAGCAGCTCCGGGACAGTTCTCTCCTACGAGCAGTACTTC
TRBV9	15	-	-	TRBJ1-6	CASSPRGGANSPLHF	TGTGCCAGCAGCCCCCGAGGGGGGGCGAATTCACCCCTCCACTTT
TRBV7-3	13	-	few	TRBJ1-1	CASSSGEGAEAFF	TGTGCCAGCAGCTCAGGGGAGGGGGCTGAAGCTTTCTTT
TRBV15	14	-	-	TRBJ1-1	CATSRTDTNTEAFF	TGTGCCACCAGCAGAACGGACACGAACACTGAAGCTTTCTTT
TRBV6-1	12	-	-	TRBJ1-5	CASSEANQPQHF	TGTGCCAGCAGTGAAGCAAATCAGCCCCAGCATTTT
TRBV18	16	TRBD2	-	TRBJ2-5	CASSPPSGGGSETQYF	TGTGCCAGCTCACCCCCTAGCGGGGGAGGCTCAGAGACCCAGTACTTC
TRBV2	15	TRBD1	-	TRBJ2-7	CASTLQGQGWDEQYF	TGTGCCAGCACCCTACAGGGACAGGGGTGGGACGAGCAGTACTTC
TRBV18	14	TRBD1	-	TRBJ2-2	CASSQGATTGELFF	TGTGCCAGCTCACAGGGGGCTACCACCGGGGAGCTGTTTTTT
TRBV5-6	15	-	-	TRBJ1-1	CASSSQMGGDTEAFF	TGTGCCAGCAGCTCCCAAATGGGGGGGGACACTGAAGCTTTCTTT
TRBV2	15	-	-	TRBJ2-3	CASSDRGRGTDTQYF	TGTGCCAGCAGTGATCGGGGGCGGGGCACAGATACGCAGTATTTT
TRBV27	15	TRBD1	once	TRBJ1-5	CASSLNGQAPRSQHF	TGTGCCAGCAGTTTAAATGGACAGGCTCCTCGGTCCCAGCATTTT
TRBV11-3	14	-	-	TRBJ2-7	CASSGTLNSYEQYF	TGTGCCAGCAGCGGGACTCTCAACTCCTACGAGCAGTACTTC
TRBV5-3	16	-	-	TRBJ2-2	CARSLNVTPNTGELFF	TGTGCCAGAAGCTTGAACGTCACGCCGAACACCGGGGAGCTGTTTTTT
TRBV7-9	17	TRBD1	-	TRBJ1-4	CASSLVPGQATNEKLFF	TGTGCCAGCAGCTTAGTACCCGGACAGGCAACTAATGAAAAACTGTTTTTT
TRBV15	16	-	-	TRBJ2-5	CATSKLTTGFGETQYF	TGTGCCACCAGCAAATTAACCACGGGATTCGGGGAGACCCAGTACTTC
TRBV9	15	TRBD2	-	TRBJ2-1	CASSSRLAGGQEQFF	TGTGCCAGCAGCTCCCGACTAGCGGGAGGGCAAGAGCAGTTCTTC
TRBV21-1	14	-	-	TRBJ2-7	CANISGRSSYEQYF	TGTGCCAACATTAGCGGGAGGAGCTCCTACGAGCAGTACTTC
TRBV5-4	15	TRBD1	once	TRBJ2-2	CASSSGTGNTGELFF	TGTGCCAGCAGTTCTGGGACAGGGAACACCGGGGAGCTGTTTTTT
TRBV2	13	-	-	TRBJ2-1	CASKGVRANEQFF	TGTGCCAGCAAGGGGGTGAGGGCCAATGAGCAGTTCTTC
TRBV14	18	TRBD1	-	TRBJ1-2	CASSQLRGSGQGIDGYTF	TGTGCCAGCAGCCAGCTAAGAGGTTCCGGACAGGGGATTGATGGCTACACCTTC
TRBV27	15	TRBD2	-	TRBJ2-7	CASSSPAGGVYEQYF	TGTGCCAGCAGTTCCCCAGCCGGGGGGGTCTACGAGCAGTACTTC
TRBV7-6	15	-	few	TRBJ2-5	CASSSLGGGSETQYF	TGTGCCAGCAGCTCATTAGGGGGGGGGTCAGAGACCCAGTACTTC
TRBV11-2	13	-	-	TRBJ2-3	CASSPPSTDTQYF	TGTGCCAGCAGCCCTCCTAGCACAGATACGCAGTATTTT
TRBV5-1	15	TRBD2	few	TRBJ2-7	CASSPSLGLANEQYF	TGCGCCAGCAGCCCGAGTCTCGGACTAGCCAACGAGCAGTACTTC
TRBV5-1	15	TRBD2	-	TRBJ2-7	CASSFFSGGAYEQYF	TGCGCCAGCAGCTTCTTTAGCGGGGGGGCCTACGAGCAGTACTTC
TRBV5-8	15	-	-	TRBJ1-5	CASSSRVYGNQPQHF	TGTGCCAGCAGCTCAAGGGTGTACGGCAATCAGCCCCAGCATTTT
TRBV10-3	15	-	-	TRBJ1-3	CAISVPEPSGNTIYF	TGTGCCATCAGTGTCCCAGAACCTTCTGGAAACACCATATATTTT
TRBV19	13	TRBD2	-	TRBJ2-5	CASSQRGVETQYF	TGTGCCAGTAGTCAGCGGGGCGTGGAGACCCAGTACTTC
TRBV11-1	13	-	-	TRBJ2-5	CAALFPGRETQYF	TGTGCCGCGCTGTTTCCGGGTCGGGAGACCCAGTACTTC
TRBV5-1	17	-	medium-sized	TRBJ1-5	CASSLGPAGLSNQPQHF	TGCGCCAGCAGCTTGGGGCCCGCAGGGCTGAGCAATCAGCCCCAGCATTTT
TRBV4-1	13	-	many	TRBJ1-1	CASSQDRLTEAFF	TGCGCCAGCAGCCAAGATAGATTGACTGAAGCTTTCTTT
TRBV6-1	18	TRBD1	-	TRBJ1-5	CASSDPRGQGNSNQPQHF	TGTGCCAGCAGTGACCCCCGTGGACAGGGCAATAGCAATCAGCCCCAGCATTTT
TRBV19	16	TRBD2	-	TRBJ2-1	CASSIEGSGGAREQFF	TGTGCCAGTAGTATAGAAGGTAGCGGGGGGGCTAGAGAGCAGTTCTTC
TRBV7-9	12	-	few	TRBJ1-3	CASSFSGNTIYF	TGTGCCAGCAGCTTCTCCGGAAACACCATATATTTT
TRBV27	13	-	-	TRBJ2-5	CASSPQGQETQYF	TGTGCCAGCAGTCCACAGGGACAAGAGACCCAGTACTTC
TRBV7-2	19	-	-	TRBJ1-3	CASSLLSGGGQAGGNTIYF	TGTGCCAGCAGCTTATTGTCCGGTGGAGGTCAGGCGGGGGGAAACACCATATATTTT